Below, 24 T cell receptor gamma chains from the same sample are listed, as sequenced in a study of γδ T cells in repeated Plasmodium falciparum infection. TCRdb made new clone calls on the multiplex PCR reads using CATT. The data contain roughly 13,000 gamma-chain clones, roughly 1.7% of them singletons. Gammadelta T cells were flow-sorted from PBMC into Vgamma9/Vdelta2+ and Vdelta2-negative populations for bulk analysis. Specimen: gamma-delta T cells from blood. The receptors here all came from a pool of human donors (malaria-infected and uninfected, not separated).

A word on this clone: This DNA's translation and the protein TCRdb lists, from a much larger clone, do not match at residue 4, likely due to a read error; the protein shown is translated from the DNA. V and J are TRGV9 and TRGJ1 or TRGJ2. The V and J ends lost 9 bases and 6 bases, in that order; junction bases with no gene match: 8. The CDR3 has 11 amino acids. Germline loops: CDR1 GITISATS, CDR2 ISYDGTV (reference sequence). CDR3 loop: CALGVGYKKLF. CDR3 coding DNA: TGTGCCTTGGGGGTAGGTTATAAGAAACTCTTT.

This clone was detected a few times. TCRdb pairs this DNA with a much larger clone's protein that differs at residue 9, likely a read error; the protein shown was translated from the DNA. The chain uses TRGV9 and TRGJ1 or TRGJ2. Assignment of the J gene here rests on matching the DNA to germline, because TCRdb gives none. The CDR3 is 13 residues long. Germline-derived CDR1 and CDR2 are GITISATS and ISYDGTV (reference sequence). In nucleotides, the CDR3 is TGTGCCTTGTGGGAGGAATCTTATCATAAGAAACTCTTT. It translates to CALWEESYHKKLF.

This clone has a handful of counts. The protein recorded in TCRdb matches a much larger clone and deviates from this DNA's translation at residue 3, suggesting a read error; the protein here is obtained by translating the DNA. V and J are TRGV5 and TRGJ1 or TRGJ2. TCRdb gives no J gene; it was assigned here by matching the DNA to germline. The J segment lost 5 bases and the V segment lost 12 bases, leaving 10 bases of the junction unmatched. This CDR3 has 11 residues. Germline values: CDR1 VINAFY, CDR2 YDVSNSKD. CDR3: CAAHVHYKKLF. The CDR3 coding sequence is TGTGCCGCCCACGTCCATTATAAGAAACTCTTT.

This clone was seen only a few times. The TCRdb record carries a much larger clone's protein, which differs from this DNA's translation at residue 5; a read error is the likely cause, and the protein listed here is the DNA translation. V and J are TRGV9 and TRGJP. TCRdb lists no J gene, so it was determined here by aligning the DNA to germline. Germline loops: CDR1 GITISATS, CDR2 ISYDGTV (reference sequence). The CDR3 loop spans 15 amino acids. The DNA of the CDR3 is TGTGCCTTGTGGGCGGTGCTATTGGGCAAAAAAATCAAGGTATTT. Its protein product is CALWAVLLGKKIKVF.

Note on this clone: With a far larger clone one base away, a read error is the likely cause. In the same sample, other DNA sequences code for this CDR3. The chain uses TRGV3 and TRGJ1 or TRGJ2. Because TCRdb records no J gene, it was assigned here through a match of the DNA to germline. Looked up from germline, CDR1 is VTNTFY and CDR2 is YDVSTARD (reference sequence). This CDR3 region has 12 residues. CDR3 DNA: TGTGCTACCTGGTTCCATTATTATAAGAAACTCTTT. This gives the protein CATWFHYYKKLF.

This clone was seen a few times. Only one base separates this from a far larger clonotype, so it likely reflects a read error. This sample also contains other DNA sequences that code for the same CDR3. V is TRGV3 and J is TRGJP2. TCRdb does not report a J gene; here it was assigned by matching the DNA to germline references. CDR3 size: 17 residues. Unmatched junction bases numbered 9, after V lost 0 bases and J lost 2 bases. Germline V CDR1 and CDR2: VTNTFY, YDVSTARD (reference sequence). CDR3 residues: CATWDRFSRSSDWIKTF. The CDR3 nucleotides are TGTGCCACCTGGGACAGGTTCAGTCGGAGTAGTGATTGGATCAAGACGTTT.

Many counts were recorded for this clone. The likely explanation is a read error, given a far larger clone one base away. The sample holds other DNA sequences that translate to the same CDR3. This chain connects TRGV3 to TRGJ1 or TRGJ2. The CDR3 is made up of 13 amino acids. CDR1 is VTNTFY and CDR2 is YDVSTARD in the germline V gene (reference sequence). J gave up 7 bases and V 0 bases, and 6 bases lay outside the gene matches. CDR3 nucleotide sequence: TGTGCCACCTGGGACAGGCTGGACTATAAGAAACTCTTT. Protein sequence: CATWDRLDYKKLF.

This clone was seen more than once but under ten times. The protein recorded in TCRdb matches a much larger clone and deviates from this DNA's translation at residue 13, suggesting a read error; the protein here is obtained by translating the DNA. CDR3 coding DNA: TGTGCCTTGTGGGAGAGAATATATACCGGTTGGTTCAGGATATTT. Its protein product is CALWERIYTGWFRIF. The J gene was not called, though the V gene is TRGV9. CDR1 GITISATS and CDR2 ISYDGTV come from the germline V gene (reference sequence). This CDR3 region has 15 residues.

This clone was counted between two and nine times. For this DNA, TCRdb reports the protein of a much larger clone, which diverges at residue 5, most likely from a read error; the protein presented here is translated directly from the DNA. The rearrangement uses TRGV9 and TRGJP. No J gene was available from TCRdb, and it was assigned here by a germline match of the DNA. Looked up from germline, CDR1 is GITISATS and CDR2 is ISYDGTV (reference sequence). The CDR3 has 21 amino acids. The junction had 20 bases not matched to a gene; V was cut back by 6 bases and J by 3 bases. CDR3 region: CALWKPAPEAMQELGKKIKVF. DNA for the CDR3: TGTGCCTTGTGGAAGCCGGCACCGGAGGCGATGCAAGAGTTGGGCAAAAAAATCAAGGTATTT.

This clone was detected ten times or more. TCRdb's protein, taken from a much larger clone, differs from this DNA's translation at residue 3, likely owing to a read error; the protein displayed comes from the DNA. This chain connects TRGV9 to TRGJ1 or TRGJ2. Here the J gene came from matching the DNA to germline, since TCRdb omits it. The CDR3 is 14 amino acids. CDR1 is GITISATS and CDR2 is ISYDGTV in the germline V gene (reference sequence). CDR3 DNA sequence: TGTGCCTCGTGGGAGGTGGGACCCCCTTATAAGAAACTCTTT. It is translated as CASWEVGPPYKKLF.

The table lists this clone with many counts. A far more abundant clone sits one base away, making this likely a read error. The sample holds other DNA sequences that translate to the same CDR3. The chain is built from TRGV4 and TRGJ1 or TRGJ2. Germline V gives CDR1 EGSTGY, CDR2 YDSYTSSV. The CDR3 loop spans 15 amino acids. This CDR3 is CATWDGPFFDYKKLF. The CDR3 bases are TGCGCCACCTGGGATGGGCCTTTCTTTGATTATAAGAAACTCTTT.

This clone was recorded at least ten times. A single base is all that separates this from a far larger clone, so a read error is likely. Other DNA sequences within the sample encode an identical CDR3. This chain joins TRGV3 and TRGJ1 or TRGJ2. In the absence of a J gene in TCRdb, the DNA was matched to germline to assign it here. CDR1 is VTNTFY and CDR2 is YDVSTARD in the germline V gene (reference sequence). The CDR3 totals 9 residues. Losses at the gene ends were 10 bases for V and 6 bases for J; bases not matched to a gene: 3. This CDR3 is CATGYKKLF. In nucleotides, the CDR3 is TGTGCCACTGGTTATAAGAAACTCTTT.

There are many counts of this clone. TCRdb's listed protein matches a much larger clone and diverges from this DNA's translation at residue 3, likely through a read error; the protein shown comes from the DNA. The V gene is TRGV5P, the J gene TRGJ1 or TRGJ2. TRGV5P is an annotated pseudogene. The CDR3 has 11 residues. The CDR3 loop is CASWVYYKKLF. In DNA form, the CDR3 reads TGTGCCTCCTGGGTTTATTATAAGAAACTCTTT.

Only a few counts were recorded for this clone. Given a far larger clone just one base away, this is likely a sequencing read error. This CDR3 is also generated by other DNA sequences in the sample. This chain joins TRGV2 and TRGJ1 or TRGJ2. Because TCRdb records no J gene, it was assigned here through a match of the DNA to germline. The CDR3 spans 13 residues. J gave up 8 bases and V 4 bases, and 11 bases lay outside the gene matches. Germline CDR1 reads EGSNGY; CDR2 reads YDSYNSKV. CDR3 bases: TGTGCCACCTGGGATGGGCCTCGCCATAAGAAACTCTTT. It encodes CATWDGPRHKKLF.

On this clone itself: TCRdb has a much larger clone's protein, which differs at residue 4 from the translation of this DNA, likely because of a read error; what is shown is the protein translated from the DNA. The chain is built from TRGV2 and TRGJ1 or TRGJ2. The J gene, left out of TCRdb, was set here by checking the DNA against germline. Germline CDR1 reads EGSNGY; CDR2 reads YDSYNSKV. The CDR3 runs to 11 residues. The CDR3 DNA is TGTGCCACCTGTGACGGGCCCCCGAAACTCTTT. Residues: CATCDGPPKLF.

Remarks on this clone: TCRdb records a much larger clone's protein for this DNA, with a difference at residue 6 that likely arises from a read error; the protein given is the translation of the DNA. The chain joins TRGV4 to TRGJ1 or TRGJ2. Germline V lookup: CDR1 EGSTGY, CDR2 YDSYTSSV. Trimming took 2 bases from V and 4 from J; bases not matched to a gene: 5. The CDR3 length is 13 residues. In nucleotides, the CDR3 is TGTGCCACCTGGGATGTGGAGTATTATAAGAAACTCTTT. Encoded protein: CATWDVEYYKKLF.

This clone was observed a few times. A far larger clone is just one base off, so this is likely a read error. Distinct nucleotide sequences in the sample also encode this CDR3. The V call is TRGV9, the J call TRGJP. No J gene was available from TCRdb, and it was assigned here by a germline match of the DNA. This CDR3 spans 18 amino acids. Per the germline V gene, CDR1 is GITISATS and CDR2 is ISYDGTV (reference sequence). V was clipped by 3 bases and J by 6 bases; unmatched bases: 11. The CDR3 reads CALWEPRHGELGKKIKVF. The CDR3 nucleotides read TGTGCCTTGTGGGAGCCCCGCCACGGAGAGTTGGGCAAAAAAATCAAGGTATTT.

This clone has at least ten counts. TCRdb attributes to this sequence the protein of a much larger clone, which differs from the DNA translation at residue 15; a read error is likely, and the protein displayed is translated from the DNA. The sample has other DNA sequences that encode this CDR3 too. With the J gene uncalled, the V gene is TRGV9. Germline V CDR1 and CDR2: GITISATS, ISYDGTV (reference sequence). The CDR3 spans 17 residues. Here the CDR3 DNA reads TGTGCCTTGTGGGAGGTGCCTCAAGAGTTGGGCAAAAAAATCGAGGTATTT. It specifies CALWEVPQELGKKIEVF.

This clone occurred a few times. TCRdb records a much larger clone's protein for this DNA, with a difference at residue 2 that likely arises from a read error; the protein given is the translation of the DNA. The chain has TRGV2 and TRGJ1 or TRGJ2. TCRdb is silent on the J gene; assignment here came from matching the DNA to germline. CDR3 length: 13 residues. Germline V gene sequence: CDR1 EGSNGY, CDR2 YDSYNSKV. The CDR3, as DNA: TGTACCACCTGGGACGGGCCTCGCCATAAGAAACTCTTT. Protein: CTTWDGPRHKKLF.

Points on this clone: A far larger clone is off by one base, so a read error is likely. The sample holds other DNA sequences that translate to the same CDR3. This rearrangement joins TRGV3 to TRGJ1 or TRGJ2. The J gene, not given by TCRdb, was assigned here from a germline match of the nucleotide sequence. CDR3 length: 17 amino acids. CDR1 is VTNTFY and CDR2 is YDVSTARD in the germline V gene (reference sequence). Germline trimming cut 1 base from V and 4 bases from J; bases unmatched to any gene: 16. The CDR3 reads CATWDRRGLLGYYKKLF. As DNA, the CDR3 is TGTGCCACCTGGGACAGACGAGGGCTGTTGGGATATTATAAGAAACTCTTT.

Details on this clone: The TCRdb record carries a much larger clone's protein, which differs from this DNA's translation at residue 4; a read error is the likely cause, and the protein listed here is the DNA translation. The gene calls are TRGV9 and TRGJ1 or TRGJ2. Here the J gene came from matching the DNA to germline, since TCRdb omits it. This CDR3 is built from 15 residues. Germline V gene sequence: CDR1 GITISATS, CDR2 ISYDGTV (reference sequence). CDR3 bases: TGTGCCTTGAGGGAGGTTCCCCGGAATTATTATAAGAAACTCTTT. Amino acid sequence: CALREVPRNYYKKLF.

In this sample, this clone turned up a few times. The DNA is omitted, as the CDR3 cannot be located on it reliably, and the CDR3 follows TCRdb's listing. The V gene is given as TRGV3, and no J gene call is available. Germline CDR1 and CDR2: VTNTFY and YDVSTARD (reference sequence). From its first to its last residue, the CDR3 has 29 amino acids. The CDR3 spells CATWTVIRNSLAVEQHLLSQVSIGRIQHF.

Concerning this clone itself: This DNA's translation differs at residue 17 from TCRdb's protein, which comes from a much larger clone; a read error is likely, and the protein shown is translated from the DNA. This specimen includes other DNA sequences encoding the same CDR3. The V gene was identified as TRGV9, while no J gene was called. The length of the CDR3 is 19 residues. Germline V CDR1 and CDR2: GITISATS, ISYDGTV (reference sequence). CDR3 in amino acids: CALWVVRGPLELGKKIRVF. The CDR3, as DNA: TGCGCCTTGTGGGTGGTCCGCGGTCCACTAGAGTTGGGCAAAAAAATCAGGGTATTT.

Points on this clone: TCRdb's protein for this DNA is that of a much larger clone and differs from the translation at residue 10, likely a read error; the protein shown is the DNA translation. This sequence joins TRGV4 and TRGJ1 or TRGJ2. Per the germline V gene, CDR1 is EGSTGY and CDR2 is YDSYTSSV. The CDR3 is 13 amino acids. After removal of 0 bases from V and 12 bases from J, the junction contained 11 bases not matched to a gene. The CDR3 is CATWDGPSWLKLF. The CDR3, as DNA: TGTGCCACCTGGGATGGGCCTTCGTGGCTGAAACTCTTT.